This T cell receptor (beta chain) was identified in a study of blood T cells in healthy people across ages. Points from the study as a whole: The study found more naive CD4+ cells and higher diversity in long-lived than aged donors.

A second PCR, run for about 7 to 11 cycles, used a sample-barcoded 5' primer plus a J-beta primer mix. TCRdb reprocessed the 5' RACE reads via MiXCR and lists one record per CDR3 protein. The data contain roughly 790,000 distinct CDR3 sequences, roughly 45% of them singletons. This clonotype was counted only a few times. Its target is unknown. J lost 0 bases, V lost 5 bases, and 6 bases had no gene match. The V gene's germline CDR1 is MNHEY and CDR2 SMNVEV (reference sequence). The CDR3 covers 17 residues. This clonotype originated in a woman aged 55-75 years in good health. The sequenced sample consisted of blood. J is TRBJ2-1 and V is TRBV27; 11 bases are a match to TRBD2. In DNA form, the CDR3 reads TGTGCCAGCAGTCCGTACCTAGCGGGGGGCTCCTACAATGAGCAGTTCTTC. It translates to CASSPYLAGGSYNEQFF.